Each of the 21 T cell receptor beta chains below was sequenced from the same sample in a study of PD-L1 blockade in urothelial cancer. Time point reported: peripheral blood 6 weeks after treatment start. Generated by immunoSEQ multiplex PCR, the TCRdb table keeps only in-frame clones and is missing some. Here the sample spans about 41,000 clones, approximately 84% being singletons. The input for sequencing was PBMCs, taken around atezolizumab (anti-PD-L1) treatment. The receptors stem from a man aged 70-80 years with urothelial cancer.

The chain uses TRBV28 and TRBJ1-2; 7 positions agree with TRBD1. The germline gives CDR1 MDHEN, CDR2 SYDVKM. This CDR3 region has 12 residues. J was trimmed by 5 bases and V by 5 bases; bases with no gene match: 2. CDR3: CASSATGYGYTF. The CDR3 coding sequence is TGTGCCAGCAGTGCGACAGGGTATGGCTACACCTTC.

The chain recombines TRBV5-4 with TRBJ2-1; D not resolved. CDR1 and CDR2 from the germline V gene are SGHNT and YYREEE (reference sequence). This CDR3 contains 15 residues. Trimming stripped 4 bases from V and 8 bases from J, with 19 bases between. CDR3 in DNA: TGTGCCAGCAGCCCCCAAGGTCTTCGTCAGGATGAGCAGTTCTTC. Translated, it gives CASSPQGLRQDEQFF.

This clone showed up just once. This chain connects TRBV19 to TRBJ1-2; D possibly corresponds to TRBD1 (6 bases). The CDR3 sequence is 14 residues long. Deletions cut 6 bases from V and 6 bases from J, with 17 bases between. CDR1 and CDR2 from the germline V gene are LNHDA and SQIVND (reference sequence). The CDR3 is CASRTPGRTDGYTF. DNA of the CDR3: TGTGCCAGTAGGACTCCCGGTAGGACAGATGGCTACACCTTC.

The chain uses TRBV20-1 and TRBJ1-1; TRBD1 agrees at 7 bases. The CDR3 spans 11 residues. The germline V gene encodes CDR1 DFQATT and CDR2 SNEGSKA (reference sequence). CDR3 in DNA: TGCACAGGACAGGAGGGGACTGAAGCTTTCTTT. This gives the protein CTGQEGTEAFF.

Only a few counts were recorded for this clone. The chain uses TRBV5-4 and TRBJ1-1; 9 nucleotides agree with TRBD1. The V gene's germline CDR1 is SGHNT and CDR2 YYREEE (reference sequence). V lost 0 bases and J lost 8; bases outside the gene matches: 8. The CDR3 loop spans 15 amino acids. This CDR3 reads CASSLGLQGAKEAFF. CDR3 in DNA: TGTGCCAGCAGCTTGGGATTACAGGGGGCCAAGGAAGCTTTCTTT.

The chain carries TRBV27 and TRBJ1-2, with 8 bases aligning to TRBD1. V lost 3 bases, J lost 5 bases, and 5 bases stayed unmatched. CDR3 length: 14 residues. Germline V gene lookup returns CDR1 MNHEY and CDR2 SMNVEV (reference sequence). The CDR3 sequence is CASSLAGGYYGYTF. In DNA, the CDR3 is TGTGCCAGCAGTTTGGCAGGGGGCTATTATGGCTACACCTTC.

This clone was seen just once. DNA for the CDR3: TGTGCCAGCAGCGAGGACAGGAACACTGAAGCTTTCTTT. Its protein product is CASSEDRNTEAFF. The chain couples TRBV13 to TRBJ1-1; maybe TRBD1 (6 bases). Germline CDR1 reads PRHDT; CDR2 reads FYEKMQ (reference sequence). The CDR3 sequence is 13 residues long. V was clipped by 5 bases and J by 1 base, with 8 bases between them. Based on the CDR3 plus reference TRBV13 and TRBJ1-1, the full variable domain is AAGVIQSPRHLIKEKRETATLKCYPIPRHDTVYWYQQGPGQDPQFLISFYEKMQSDKGSIPDRFSAQQFSDYHSELNMSSLELGDSALYFCASSEDRNTEAFFGQGTRLTVV.

CDR3 coding DNA: TGTGCCAGTAGTACCGGACTAGCAACCGATACGCAGTATTTT. It codes for CASSTGLATDTQYF. The V and J genes are TRBV19 and TRBJ2-3; 8 bases agree with TRBD2. Germline trimming cut 4 bases from V and 6 bases from J; bases unmatched to any gene: 6. This CDR3 comprises 14 residues. Germline assignment: CDR1 LNHDA and CDR2 SQIVND (reference sequence).

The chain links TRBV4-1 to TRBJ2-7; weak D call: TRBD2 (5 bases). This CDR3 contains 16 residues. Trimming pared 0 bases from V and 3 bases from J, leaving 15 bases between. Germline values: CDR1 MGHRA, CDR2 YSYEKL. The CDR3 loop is CASSQDRSEGSYEQYF. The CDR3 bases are TGCGCCAGCAGCCAAGATCGCTCCGAGGGAAGCTACGAGCAGTACTTC.

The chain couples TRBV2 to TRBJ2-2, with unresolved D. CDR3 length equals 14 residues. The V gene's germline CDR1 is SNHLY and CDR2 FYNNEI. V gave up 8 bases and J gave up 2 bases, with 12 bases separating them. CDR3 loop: CASLPTPNTGELFF. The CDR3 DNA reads TGTGCCAGCCTGCCGACTCCCAACACCGGGGAGCTGTTTTTT.

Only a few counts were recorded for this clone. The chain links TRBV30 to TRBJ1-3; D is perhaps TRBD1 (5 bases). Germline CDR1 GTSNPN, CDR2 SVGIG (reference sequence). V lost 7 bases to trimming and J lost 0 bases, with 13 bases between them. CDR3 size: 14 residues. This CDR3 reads CAFARGLSGNTIYF. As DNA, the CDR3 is TGTGCCTTTGCGCGGGGCCTCTCTGGAAACACCATATATTTT.

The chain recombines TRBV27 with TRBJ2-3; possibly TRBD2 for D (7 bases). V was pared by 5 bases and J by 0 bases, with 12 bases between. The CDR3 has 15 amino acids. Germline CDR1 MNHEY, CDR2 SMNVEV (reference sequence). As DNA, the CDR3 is TGTGCCAGCAGTCCGGGGGGCAGTAGCACAGATACGCAGTATTTT. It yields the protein CASSPGGSSTDTQYF.

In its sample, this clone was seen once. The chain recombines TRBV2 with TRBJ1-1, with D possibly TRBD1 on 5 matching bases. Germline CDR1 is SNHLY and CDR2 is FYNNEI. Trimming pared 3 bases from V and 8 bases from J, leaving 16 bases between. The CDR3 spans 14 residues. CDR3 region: CASSEDKNTEEAFF. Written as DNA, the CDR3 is TGTGCCAGCAGTGAGGACAAGAACACTGAGGAAGCTTTCTTT.

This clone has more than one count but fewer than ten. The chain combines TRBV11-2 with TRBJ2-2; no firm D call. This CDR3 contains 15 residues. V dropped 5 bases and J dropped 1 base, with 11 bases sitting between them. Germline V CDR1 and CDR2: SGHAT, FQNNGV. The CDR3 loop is CASSPLAVNTGELFF. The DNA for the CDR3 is TGTGCCAGCAGCCCCCTGGCGGTGAACACCGGGGAGCTGTTTTTT.

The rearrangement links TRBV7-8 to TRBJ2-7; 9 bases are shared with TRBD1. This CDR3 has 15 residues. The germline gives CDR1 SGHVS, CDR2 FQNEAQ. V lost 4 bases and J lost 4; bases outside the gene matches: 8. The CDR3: CASSYTWDREYEQYF. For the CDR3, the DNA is TGTGCCAGCAGCTACACGTGGGACAGGGAGTACGAGCAGTACTTC.

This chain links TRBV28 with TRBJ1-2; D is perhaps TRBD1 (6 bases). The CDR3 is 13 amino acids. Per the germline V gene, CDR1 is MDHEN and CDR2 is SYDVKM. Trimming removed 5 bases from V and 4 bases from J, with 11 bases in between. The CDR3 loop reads CASSGQGIYGYTF. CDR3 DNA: TGTGCCAGCAGTGGCCAGGGGATCTATGGCTACACCTTC.

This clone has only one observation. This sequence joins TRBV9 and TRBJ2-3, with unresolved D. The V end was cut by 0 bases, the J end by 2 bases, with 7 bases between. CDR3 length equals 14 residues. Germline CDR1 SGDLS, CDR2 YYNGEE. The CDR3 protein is CASSVELPTDTQYF. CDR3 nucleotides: TGTGCCAGCAGCGTAGAACTGCCCACAGATACGCAGTATTTT.

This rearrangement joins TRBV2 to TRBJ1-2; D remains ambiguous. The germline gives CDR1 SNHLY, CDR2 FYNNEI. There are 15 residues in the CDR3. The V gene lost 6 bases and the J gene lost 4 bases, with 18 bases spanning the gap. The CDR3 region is CASRAYSLLGYGYTF. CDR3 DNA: TGTGCCAGCAGGGCCTACAGCCTTCTGGGCTATGGCTACACCTTC.

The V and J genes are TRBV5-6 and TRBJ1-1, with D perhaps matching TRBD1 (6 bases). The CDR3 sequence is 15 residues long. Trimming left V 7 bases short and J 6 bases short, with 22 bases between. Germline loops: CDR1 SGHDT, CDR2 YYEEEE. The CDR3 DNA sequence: TGTGCCAGCGGACCTATAGGGGGGGGGACGGCTGAAGCTTTCTTT. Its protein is CASGPIGGGTAEAFF.

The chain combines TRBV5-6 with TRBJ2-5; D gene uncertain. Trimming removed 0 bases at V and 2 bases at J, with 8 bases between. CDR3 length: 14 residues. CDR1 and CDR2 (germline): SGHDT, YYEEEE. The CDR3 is CASSLGGLQETQYF. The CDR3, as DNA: TGTGCCAGCAGCTTGGGAGGTCTACAAGAGACCCAGTACTTC.

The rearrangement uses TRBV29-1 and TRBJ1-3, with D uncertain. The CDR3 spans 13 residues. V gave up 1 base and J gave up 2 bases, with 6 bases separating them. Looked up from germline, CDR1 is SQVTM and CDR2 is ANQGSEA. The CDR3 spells CSVEVQTGNTIYF. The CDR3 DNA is TGCAGCGTTGAAGTACAGACTGGAAACACCATATATTTT.